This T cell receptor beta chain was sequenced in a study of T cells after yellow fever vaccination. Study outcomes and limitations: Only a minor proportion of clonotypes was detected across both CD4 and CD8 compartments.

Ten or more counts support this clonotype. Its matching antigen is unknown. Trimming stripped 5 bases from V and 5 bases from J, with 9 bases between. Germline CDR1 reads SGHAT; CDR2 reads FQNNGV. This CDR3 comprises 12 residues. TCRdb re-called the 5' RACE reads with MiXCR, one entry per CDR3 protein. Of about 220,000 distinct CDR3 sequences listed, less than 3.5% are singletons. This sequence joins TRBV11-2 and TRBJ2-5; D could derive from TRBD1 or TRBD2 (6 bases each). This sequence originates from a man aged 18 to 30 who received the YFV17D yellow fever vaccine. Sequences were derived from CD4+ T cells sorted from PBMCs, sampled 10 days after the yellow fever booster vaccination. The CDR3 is CASSRGLETQYF. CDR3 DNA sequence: TGTGCCAGCAGCCGGGGGCTGGAGACCCAGTACTTC.